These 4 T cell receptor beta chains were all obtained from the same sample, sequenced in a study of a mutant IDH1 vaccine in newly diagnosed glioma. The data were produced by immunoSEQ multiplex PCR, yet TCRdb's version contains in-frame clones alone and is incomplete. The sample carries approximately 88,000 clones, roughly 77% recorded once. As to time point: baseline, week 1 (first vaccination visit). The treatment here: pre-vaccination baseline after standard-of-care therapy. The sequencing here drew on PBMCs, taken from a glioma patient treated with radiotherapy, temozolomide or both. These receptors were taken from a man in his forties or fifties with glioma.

CDR3 DNA sequence: TGTGCCATCAGCAGGGACAGGGGGTTACAAGAGACCCAGTACTTC. Protein product: CAISRDRGLQETQYF. V is TRBV10-3 and J is TRBJ2-5, with TRBD1 identical over 11 bases. This CDR3 comprises 15 residues. Germline lookup yields CDR1 ENHRY and CDR2 SYGVKD. The J segment lost 2 bases and the V segment lost 6 bases, leaving 5 bases of the junction unmatched.

The DNA of the CDR3 is TGTGCCAGCAGTTCTCACTTCCGGGACGTTCTAACCTACGAGCAGTACTTC. Protein sequence: CASSSHFRDVLTYEQYF. The chain recombines TRBV7-2 with TRBJ2-7, with D perhaps being TRBD1 or TRBD2 (5 bases each). The V end was cut by 6 bases, the J end by 2 bases, with 23 bases between. The CDR3 totals 17 residues. Germline V gene data show CDR1 as SGHTA and CDR2 as FQGNSA.

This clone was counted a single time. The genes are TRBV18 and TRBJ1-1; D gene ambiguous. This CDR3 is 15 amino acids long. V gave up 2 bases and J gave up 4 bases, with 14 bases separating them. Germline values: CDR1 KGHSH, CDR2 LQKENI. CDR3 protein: CASSPTRKSSTEAFF. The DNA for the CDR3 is TGTGCCAGCTCACCAACACGGAAGAGCAGCACTGAAGCTTTCTTT. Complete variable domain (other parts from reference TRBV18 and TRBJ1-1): NAGVMQNPRHLVRRRGQEARLRCSPMKGHSHVYWYRQLPEEGLKFMVYLQKENIIDESGMPKERFSAEFPKEGPSILRIQQVVRGDSAAYFCASSPTRKSSTEAFFGQGTRLTVV.

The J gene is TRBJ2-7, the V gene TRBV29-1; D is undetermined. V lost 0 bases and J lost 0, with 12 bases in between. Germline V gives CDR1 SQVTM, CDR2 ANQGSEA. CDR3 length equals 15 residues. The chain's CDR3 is CSVEDRWSSSYEQYF. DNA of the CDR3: TGCAGCGTTGAAGATCGCTGGTCAAGCTCCTACGAGCAGTACTTC.